This TCR beta chain was recorded in a study of blood T cell repertoires in COVID-19. For the study at large: Acute and convalescent COVID-19 samples came from the United States, Italy and Spain.

The assay was immunoSEQ multiplex PCR, and TCRdb's table has in-frame clones only and misses some. Of approximately 190,000 clones listed, around 80% are singletons. CDR1 is LNHDA and CDR2 is SQIVND in the germline V gene (reference sequence). The CDR3 length is 14 residues. V was pared by 6 bases and J by 7 bases, with 10 bases of the junction left unmatched. Sequencing was carried out using peripheral blood. This receptor was taken from a man younger than 45 with active or convalescent COVID-19. The chain employs TRBV19 and TRBJ1-2; 8 bases agree with TRBD1. The DNA of the CDR3 is TGTGCCAGTAGGACTGTGGACAGGGCCCTTGGCTACACCTTC. Translation: CASRTVDRALGYTF.